This entry lists 32 T cell receptor beta chains sequenced from one sample in a study of cytomegalovirus exposure and HLA in healthy donors. The PCR was carried out with 60 Vbeta primers and 13 Jbeta primers. Using immunoSEQ multiplex PCR, the repertoire was profiled, and TCRdb retains in-frame clones only, with some absent. The repertoire holds about 120,000 clones, approximately 80% seen once, with 1.4% to 1.5% in the top ten. What was sequenced was PBMCs. The receptors originated from a woman aged 18-30 years in good health and CMV-seronegative.

The chain has TRBV11-2 and TRBJ2-2; 12 bases match TRBD2. The V gene's germline CDR1 is SGHAT and CDR2 FQNNGV. The ends lost 3 bases at V and 1 base at J; junction bases unmatched: 0. The CDR3 has 16 amino acids. This chain's CDR3 is CASSLTSGGNTGELFF. The CDR3 nucleotides read TGTGCCAGCAGCTTGACTAGCGGGGGGAACACCGGGGAGCTGTTTTTT.

Of note for this clone: One junction end disagrees with the germline gene, perhaps due to a read error. The chain links TRBV7-8 to TRBJ2-6; 9 bases fit TRBD2. Germline V CDR1 and CDR2: SGHVS, FQNEAQ. This CDR3 region has 16 residues. CDR3 sequence reads: CASSFLAGTGANGLTF. The DNA of the CDR3 is TGTGCCAGCAGCTTCCTAGCGGGAACTGGGGCCAACGGCCTGACTTTC.

This clone has just a few counts. The gene calls are TRBV18 and TRBJ2-1; 8 nucleotides agree with TRBD1. This CDR3 is 15 amino acids long. CDR1 and CDR2 (germline): KGHSH, LQKENI. V lost 5 bases to trimming and J lost 6 bases; unmatched junction nucleotides: 9. The CDR3 spells CASSSGTGLGNEQFF. The CDR3 DNA reads as TGTGCCAGCTCATCCGGGACAGGTTTAGGCAATGAGCAGTTCTTC.

The V call is TRBV6-4, the J call TRBJ1-1, with D tentatively TRBD1 (5 bases). V lost 5 bases to trimming and J lost 7 bases, with 17 bases between them. The CDR3 sequence is 14 residues long. Germline values: CDR1 MRHNA, CDR2 SNTAGT. DNA of the CDR3: TGTGCCAGCAGTCCTAACAGGCTCGGTGGTGAAGCTTTCTTT. This translates into CASSPNRLGGEAFF.

Concerning this clone itself: One end of the junction varies from germline; a read error may be responsible. The CDR3 sequence is CASSQVRASGANGLTF. DNA for the CDR3: TGCGCCAGCAGCCAAGTCCGGGCCTCTGGGGCCAACGGCCTGACTTTC. The chain recombines TRBV4-3 with TRBJ2-6, with TRBD1 as a possible D gene (5 bases). Germline V gene lookup returns CDR1 LGHNA and CDR2 YSLEER. The CDR3 is made up of 16 amino acids.

The V call is TRBV7-2, the J call TRBJ2-5; a weak D match, TRBD1 (6 bases). Germline CDR1 is SGHTA and CDR2 is FQGNSA. The CDR3 spans 15 residues. V lost 3 bases and J 4 bases, leaving 15 bases between the germline ends. CDR3 DNA: TGTGCCAGCAGCTTTGGGTTCGGGACACCAGAGACCCAGTACTTC. As protein: CASSFGFGTPETQYF.

CDR3 bases: TGTGCTAGTGGTTTGACGCCGATCCCGGGATCACAGTTTGAAGCTTTCTTT. Its translation: CASGLTPIPGSQFEAFF. The chain links TRBV12-5 to TRBJ1-1; D ambiguous. CDR3 length: 17 residues. Deletions cut 2 bases from V and 7 bases from J, with 23 bases between. Looked up from germline, CDR1 is LGHNT and CDR2 is FRNRAP.

V usage is TRBV5-5 and J usage is TRBJ2-3; perhaps TRBD2 as D (6 bases). Trimming cost V 0 bases and J 4 bases, with 18 bases left between them. Germline CDR1 and CDR2: SGHKS and YYEKEE (reference sequence). The CDR3 has 17 amino acids. CDR3 DNA sequence: TGTGCCAGCAGCTTGGCTCCGGGAGCTCTGAGTGCAGATACGCAGTATTTT. It translates to CASSLAPGALSADTQYF.

Here the CDR3 reads CASSLRREEKLFF. Written as DNA, the CDR3 is TGTGCCAGCTCACTCCGGCGGGAGGAAAAACTGTTTTTT. The chain couples TRBV18 to TRBJ1-4, with D hard to call. V was shortened by 4 bases and J by 8 bases, with 11 bases between the two germline ends. Germline loops: CDR1 KGHSH, CDR2 LQKENI. This CDR3 has 13 residues.

Details on this clone: At the DNA level, this CDR3 is encoded by other sequences in the same sample as well. V gene TRBV19 combines with J gene TRBJ2-1, with 11 bases matching TRBD2. V lost 7 bases and J lost 0; bases outside the gene matches: 2. CDR1 and CDR2 (germline): LNHDA, SQIVND (reference sequence). This CDR3 is 15 amino acids long. The CDR3 here is CASTTSGSSYNEQFF. The CDR3 DNA reads as TGTGCCAGTACCACTAGCGGGAGCTCCTACAATGAGCAGTTCTTC. Variable domain in full (rest from reference TRBV19 and TRBJ2-1): DGGITQSPKYLFRKEGQNVTLSCEQNLNHDAMYWYRQDPGQGLRLIYYSQIVNDFQKGDIAEGYSVSREKKESFPLTVTSAQKNPTAFYLCASTTSGSSYNEQFFGPGTRLTVL.

This chain joins TRBV18 and TRBJ1-2; D is perhaps TRBD1 (6 bases). Trimming took 3 bases from V and 4 from J, leaving 15 bases between them. The germline V gene encodes CDR1 KGHSH and CDR2 LQKENI. The CDR3 contains 15 residues. The CDR3 nucleotides are TGTGCCAGCTCACCGATATCGGACAGCTCCTATGGCTACACCTTC. Its protein is CASSPISDSSYGYTF.

The V gene is TRBV6-5, the J gene TRBJ1-3; no reliable D call. The germline V gene encodes CDR1 MNHEY and CDR2 SVGAGI. The CDR3 has 16 residues. Trimming removed 0 bases at V and 4 bases at J, with 13 bases between. Here the CDR3 reads CASSYSRPPAGNTIYF. DNA for the CDR3: TGTGCCAGCAGTTACTCCAGGCCCCCCGCAGGAAACACCATATATTTT.

The rearrangement uses TRBV6-5 and TRBJ2-7, with 12 nucleotides matching TRBD1. CDR3 length equals 14 residues. CDR1 and CDR2 from the germline V gene are MNHEY and SVGAGI. The V and J ends lost 4 bases and 6 bases, in that order; junction bases with no gene match: 4. The CDR3 here is CASSLGQGAFEQYF. DNA for the CDR3: TGTGCCAGCAGTTTGGGACAGGGGGCTTTCGAGCAGTACTTC.

The V gene is TRBV9, the J gene TRBJ1-2; TRBD1 matches at 9 bases. Germline V lookup: CDR1 SGDLS, CDR2 YYNGEE. This CDR3 has 15 amino acids. With V trimmed by 4 bases and J by 8 bases, 12 bases remained unmatched. This CDR3 reads CASSSLRDRVDGYTF. As DNA, the CDR3 is TGTGCCAGCAGCTCACTCCGGGACAGGGTAGACGGCTACACCTTC.

The V and J genes are TRBV25-1 and TRBJ1-2; TRBD1 matches 7 bases. Per germline, CDR1 MGHDK and CDR2 SYGVNS. The V segment lost 6 bases and the J segment 9 bases; nucleotides outside the gene matches: 7. The CDR3 has 12 residues. The CDR3 DNA reads TGTGCCAGCAGACTCGACAGGGAACGCTACACCTTC. As protein: CASRLDRERYTF.

The chain has TRBV18 and TRBJ2-1; TRBD2 aligns across 7 bases. V was clipped by 4 bases and J by 4 bases; unmatched bases: 7. Germline loops: CDR1 KGHSH, CDR2 LQKENI. The CDR3 runs to 15 residues. CDR3 amino acids: CASSRGGALYNEQFF. The DNA for the CDR3 is TGTGCCAGCTCACGGGGGGGAGCGCTTTACAATGAGCAGTTCTTC.

This chain links TRBV18 with TRBJ2-7, with D maybe TRBD2 (5 bases). Per the germline V gene, CDR1 is KGHSH and CDR2 is LQKENI. Trimming removed 2 bases at V and 1 base at J, with 6 bases between. This CDR3 comprises 13 residues. The DNA of the CDR3 is TGTGCCAGCTCACCAGGACTTTCCTACGAGCAGTACTTC. Encoded protein: CASSPGLSYEQYF.

The chain combines TRBV1 with TRBJ2-1; no DNA check was done on the table's D call, TRBD2. TRBV1 is shown as a pseudogene. The CDR3 is 18 residues long. The CDR3 loop reads CTSSQDKASGDPRDEQFF. CDR3 sequence (DNA): TGCACCAGCAGCCAAGATAAGGCTAGCGGGGACCCTAGGGATGAGCAGTTCTTC.

This rearrangement joins TRBV4-3 to TRBJ1-5; possible D gene TRBD1, 5 bases. Germline loops: CDR1 LGHNA, CDR2 YSLEER. The CDR3 is made up of 20 amino acids. Between the trimmed V and J ends, which lost 3 bases and 4 bases, there was a span of 28 bases. DNA for the CDR3: TGCGCCAGCAGCCATCTCTATGGAGGGACGGAGGACCGAAGGAATCAGCCCCAGCATTTT. Its protein product is CASSHLYGGTEDRRNQPQHF.

The chain recombines TRBV7-6 with TRBJ2-3; 12 positions agree with TRBD2. The CDR3 consists of 16 residues. Germline V gene sequence: CDR1 SGHVS, CDR2 FNYEAQ. Losses at the gene ends were 5 bases for V and 1 base for J; bases not matched to a gene: 4. The CDR3 coding sequence is TGTGCCAGCAGCCCACGACTAGCGGGAGGCACAGATACGCAGTATTTT. It specifies CASSPRLAGGTDTQYF.

CDR3 residues: CAWARQGSLGELFF. The DNA of the CDR3 is TGTGCCTGGGCCAGACAGGGATCGCTCGGGGAGCTGTTTTTT. This chain connects TRBV30 to TRBJ2-2, with 7 positions matching TRBD1. This CDR3 comprises 14 residues. Germline CDR1 and CDR2: GTSNPN and SVGIG (reference sequence). The ends lost 5 bases at V and 7 bases at J; junction bases unmatched: 10. Based on the CDR3 plus reference TRBV30 and TRBJ2-2, the full variable domain is SQTIHQWPATLVQPVGSPLSLECTVEGTSNPNLYWYRQAAGRGLQLLFYSVGIGQISSEVPQNLSASRPQDRQFILSSKKLLLSDSGFYLCAWARQGSLGELFFGEGSRLTVL.

CDR3 nucleotide sequence: TGTGCCAGCAGCTTTGGAGCTGGGTACCAAGAGACCCAGTACTTC. Amino acid sequence: CASSFGAGYQETQYF. The rearrangement uses TRBV7-8 and TRBJ2-5, with D unresolved. This CDR3 contains 15 residues. The germline V gene encodes CDR1 SGHVS and CDR2 FQNEAQ. Trimming shortened V by 3 bases and J by 0 bases, and 11 bases separated the two germline ends.

This chain joins TRBV14 and TRBJ2-1; D may be TRBD2 (5 bases). Germline V gene sequence: CDR1 SGHDN, CDR2 FVKESK. The CDR3 contains 18 residues. Trimming took off 5 bases at V and 5 bases at J, with 25 bases between the two ends. CDR3 region: CASSSLRSGLFRHNEQFF. The CDR3 DNA sequence: TGTGCCAGCAGCTCCCTGAGGTCAGGACTGTTTCGGCACAATGAGCAGTTCTTC.

The chain carries TRBV7-2 and TRBJ2-2; 10 nucleotides match TRBD2. Losses at the gene ends were 6 bases for V and 0 bases for J; bases not matched to a gene: 7. Per the germline V gene, CDR1 is SGHTA and CDR2 is FQGNSA. The CDR3 totals 17 residues. Here the CDR3 DNA reads TGTGCCAGCAGGGGACTAGCGCACAACGCGAACACCGGGGAGCTGTTTTTT. Its translation: CASRGLAHNANTGELFF. Full variable domain (rest looked up from reference TRBV7-2 and TRBJ2-2): GAGVSQSPSNKVTEKGKDVELRCDPISGHTALYWYRQSLGQGLEFLIYFQGNSAPDKSGLPSDRFSAERTGGSVSTLTIQRTQQEDSAVYLCASRGLAHNANTGELFFGEGSRLTVL.

The chain employs TRBV5-1 and TRBJ2-7; D might be TRBD2 (7 bases). This CDR3 has 13 amino acids. Germline lookup yields CDR1 SGHRS and CDR2 YFSETQ. V lost 1 base and J 7 bases, leaving 12 bases between the germline ends. The CDR3 region has the DNA TGCGCCAGCAGCTTGATAGAGGGGGGGGAGCAGTACTTC. It yields the protein CASSLIEGGEQYF. Drawing the rest from reference TRBV5-1 and TRBJ2-7, the complete variable domain is KAGVTQTPRYLIKTRGQQVTLSCSPISGHRSVSWYQQTPGQGLQFLFEYFSETQRNKGNFPGRFSGRQFSNSRSEMNVSTLELGDSALYLCASSLIEGGEQYFGPGTRLTVT.

V is TRBV9 and J is TRBJ1-1, with TRBD1 as a possible D gene (5 bases). Trimming pared 4 bases from V and 3 bases from J, leaving 10 bases between. Germline V gene data show CDR1 as SGDLS and CDR2 as YYNGEE. CDR3 length equals 13 residues. The CDR3 bases are TGTGCCAGCAGCTTCCAGACAGACACTGAAGCTTTCTTT. Protein sequence: CASSFQTDTEAFF. The whole variable domain, filled in from reference TRBV9 and TRBJ1-1, reads DSGVTQTPKHLITATGQRVTLRCSPRSGDLSVYWYQQSLDQGLQFLIQYYNGEERAKGNILERFSAQQFPDLHSELNLSSLELGDSALYFCASSFQTDTEAFFGQGTRLTVV.

The chain combines TRBV2 with TRBJ2-1; 16 nucleotides line up with TRBD2. Germline lookup yields CDR1 SNHLY and CDR2 FYNNEI. The CDR3 contains 16 residues. The junction had 8 bases not matched to a gene; V was cut back by 7 bases and J by 8 bases. The CDR3 sequence: CASNLPGLAGGHEQFF. The CDR3 DNA is TGTGCCAGCAATCTTCCGGGACTAGCGGGGGGGCATGAGCAGTTCTTC.

The gene calls are TRBV25-1 and TRBJ1-1; TRBD1 matches 11 bases. V lost 6 bases and J lost 4; bases outside the gene matches: 4. Germline CDR1 reads MGHDK; CDR2 reads SYGVNS. The CDR3 is 14 residues long. This chain's CDR3 is CASSGGQGGTEAFF. DNA of the CDR3: TGTGCCAGCAGCGGGGGACAGGGGGGCACTGAAGCTTTCTTT.

The chain has TRBV5-4 and TRBJ2-7, with 7 bases fitting TRBD2. Trimming at V came to 2 bases and at J to 1 base, leaving 6 bases not matched to a gene. The CDR3 has 15 amino acids. CDR1 is SGHNT and CDR2 is YYREEE in the germline V gene (reference sequence). The CDR3 loop is CASSFRSGLSYEQYF. The CDR3 DNA sequence: TGTGCCAGCAGCTTCCGTAGCGGGCTTTCCTACGAGCAGTACTTC.

The V and J genes are TRBV2 and TRBJ2-1; D unresolved. Between the trimmed V and J ends, which lost 7 bases and 10 bases, there was a span of 11 bases. The germline CDR1 and CDR2 sequences are SNHLY and FYNNEI. The CDR3 runs to 11 residues. The CDR3 DNA sequence: TGTGCCAGCACGGGTTTACGGGAGCAGTTCTTC. Protein product: CASTGLREQFF.

Regarding this clone: At one boundary the junction diverges from the germline segment, which might be a read error. This chain uses TRBV6-5 with TRBJ2-1, with D perhaps TRBD1 (6 bases). Germline CDR1 and CDR2: MNHEY and SVGAGI. This CDR3 is 15 amino acids long. The CDR3 DNA reads as TGTGCCAGCAGTTACGTTGGGGGCTCCCACAATGAGCAGTTCTTC. This sequence encodes CASSYVGGSHNEQFF.

This clone showed up just once. This chain joins TRBV25-1 and TRBJ1-2; the D gene is possibly TRBD1 (6 bases). Trimming cost V 4 bases and J 3 bases, with 9 bases left between them. Germline V lookup: CDR1 MGHDK, CDR2 SYGVNS. The CDR3 consists of 13 residues. CDR3 sequence reads: CASSVGHHYGYTF. CDR3 sequence (DNA): TGTGCCAGCAGTGTGGGACACCACTATGGCTACACCTTC.